This T cell receptor beta chain originates from a study of beta chain features in type 1 diabetes. Study results and limitations: The study found moderately but significantly shorter TCRB CDR3s in all four CD4+ subsets of Type 1 diabetes patients.

In germline, CDR1 is MNHNS, CDR2 SASEGT. CDR3 length equals 15 residues. The V gene end was trimmed by 6 bases and the J gene end by 13 bases; junction bases not matched to a gene: 10. TCRB transcripts that were expressed got sequenced, as all of the isolated RNA had been reverse transcribed. Only in-frame clones appear in the TCRdb table, and some are missing; sequencing was by immunoSEQ multiplex PCR. Here the sample spans about 710,000 clones, more than 12% being singletons. This clone turned up a few times. The antigen remains undetermined. The sequence came from a young man with type 1 diabetes. The rearrangement links TRBV6-1 to TRBJ2-1, with 15 bases identical to TRBD2. The sequencing input was naive CD4+ T cells from blood. The DNA for the CDR3 is TGTGCCAGCAGCCGGACAGGGACTAGCGGGAGGTTACAGTTCTTC. This translates into CASSRTGTSGRLQFF.